This TCR beta chain was identified during a study of T cells in Graves' hyperthyroidism and ophthalmopathy. What was amplified from RNA transcripts were TCR beta CDR3 regions. HTBI primers were used for first-round RT-PCR of the TCR CDR3. TCRdb re-derived calls from the multiplex PCR reads in MiXCR, one entry per CDR3 protein. Of fewer than 250,000 distinct CDR3 sequences in the sample, more than 20% were seen once. CDR3 length: 14 residues. Trimming left V 4 bases short and J 4 bases short, with 11 bases between. Germline lookup yields CDR1 MGHRA and CDR2 YSYEKL. This clonotype occurred many times. Using more than 7.5 ml of fresh peripheral blood, PBMCs were prepared.

The chain has TRBV4-1 and TRBJ1-5; tentative D call: TRBD1 (5 bases). This TCR came from a woman aged 40 to 50 with Graves' ophthalmopathy. The sample was blood. CDR3 sequence (DNA): TGCGCCAGCAGCCCCGGGACCGATAATCAGCCCCAGCATTTT. Encoded protein: CASSPGTDNQPQHF.